This passage covers 15 T cell receptor beta chains from one sample sequenced in a study of cytomegalovirus exposure and HLA in healthy donors. 60 Vbeta and 13 Jbeta primers were used in PCR. The assay was immunoSEQ multiplex PCR, and TCRdb's table has in-frame clones only and misses some. The sample lists approximately 180,000 clones, approximately 84% occurring once. The sample consisted of PBMCs. The receptors were gathered from a man between 18 and 35 years old in good health and CMV-seronegative.

This chain uses TRBV28 with TRBJ1-4, with D perhaps TRBD1 (5 bases). CDR1 is MDHEN and CDR2 is SYDVKM in the germline V gene. The CDR3 consists of 17 residues. V was pared by 5 bases and J by 1 base, with 17 bases between. The CDR3 protein is CASSPWGGEQTNEKLFF. The CDR3 region has the DNA TGTGCCAGCAGTCCTTGGGGAGGGGAGCAAACTAATGAAAAACTGTTTTTT. Based on the CDR3 plus reference TRBV28 and TRBJ1-4, the full variable domain is DVKVTQSSRYLVKRTGEKVFLECVQDMDHENMFWYRQDPGLGLRLIYFSYDVKMKEKGDIPEGYSVSREKKERFSLILESASTNQTSMYLCASSPWGGEQTNEKLFFGSGTQLSVL.

The chain combines TRBV7-9 with TRBJ2-3; D possibly corresponds to TRBD2 (5 bases). The CDR3 totals 15 residues. Germline lookup yields CDR1 SEHNR and CDR2 FQNEAQ (reference sequence). The ends were cut back, 1 base at V and 1 base at J, with 9 bases in the middle. The CDR3 sequence is CASSLGESGTDTQYF. The CDR3 bases are TGTGCCAGCAGCTTAGGGGAGTCGGGCACAGATACGCAGTATTTT.

This sequence joins TRBV7-2 and TRBJ2-7, with 10 bases lining up with TRBD2. Trimming removed 4 bases from V and 4 bases from J; junction bases left unmatched: 7. CDR3 length equals 15 residues. Germline V gene sequence: CDR1 SGHTA, CDR2 FQGNSA. The CDR3 region has the DNA TGTGCCAGCAGCTCTAGCGGGGGAAGGGGATACGAGCAGTACTTC. Amino acid sequence: CASSSSGGRGYEQYF.

This chain joins TRBV9 and TRBJ2-5; TRBD1 matches at 7 bases. The CDR3 runs to 13 residues. From germline, CDR1 is SGDLS and CDR2 YYNGEE. CDR3 amino acids: CSSSLGQSQTQYF. In DNA form, the CDR3 reads TGTTCTTCCAGCCTGGGACAGTCTCAGACCCAGTACTTC.

This clone was seen more than once but under ten times. V usage is TRBV6-1 and J usage is TRBJ1-4; D gene unclear. Trimming left V 3 bases short and J 8 bases short, with 22 bases between. Germline CDR1 reads MNHNS; CDR2 reads SASEGT. The CDR3 has 17 residues. CDR3: CASSEDRVSGFWEKLFF. The DNA of the CDR3 is TGTGCCAGCAGTGAGGATAGAGTGTCGGGGTTCTGGGAAAAACTGTTTTTT.

The V call is TRBV5-5, the J call TRBJ2-7; possibly TRBD2 for D (5 bases). V was trimmed by 0 bases and J by 6 bases, leaving 13 bases between them. Germline CDR1 is SGHKS and CDR2 is YYEKEE (reference sequence). The CDR3 has 14 residues. CDR3 nucleotide sequence: TGTGCCAGCAGCTTGGTCGGGGATAAGAGCGAGCAGTACTTC. Protein product: CASSLVGDKSEQYF.

This clone has only a few counts. Sequence at one end of the junction differs from germline and may be a read error. The rearrangement uses TRBV28 and TRBJ2-7, with 13 bases that match TRBD2. The germline V gene encodes CDR1 MDHEN and CDR2 SYDVKM. The CDR3 sequence is 13 residues long. The CDR3 region has the DNA TGTGCCAGCAGTTTCTTCGGGACTAGCGGGACTAAATTC. This encodes CASSFFGTSGTKF.

V and J are TRBV29-1 and TRBJ1-5, with TRBD1 identical over 9 bases. This CDR3 has 11 residues. Unmatched junction bases numbered 2, after V lost 3 bases and J lost 11 bases. In germline, CDR1 is SQVTM, CDR2 ANQGSEA. The CDR3: CSVETGGSQHF. As DNA, the CDR3 is TGCAGCGTTGAGACAGGGGGGTCCCAGCATTTT.

J is TRBJ2-5 and V is TRBV5-1; perhaps TRBD2 as D (6 bases). The CDR3 is made up of 13 amino acids. Trimming cost V 2 bases and J 4 bases, with 9 bases left between them. CDR1 and CDR2 (germline): SGHRS, YFSETQ. CDR3 loop: CASSFGSGETQYF. The CDR3 region has the DNA TGCGCCAGCAGCTTCGGTAGCGGAGAGACCCAGTACTTC.

DNA for the CDR3: TGTGCCAGCAGTGTAACAGGGGCTACGCAGTATTTT. This gives the protein CASSVTGATQYF. The chain is built from TRBV28 and TRBJ2-3, with 7 bases aligning to TRBD1. Germline CDR1 reads MDHEN; CDR2 reads SYDVKM. V dropped 5 bases and J dropped 8; count of bases not matched to a gene: 4. This CDR3 is 12 amino acids long. Looking up the rest from reference TRBV28 and TRBJ2-3 gives the full variable domain: DVKVTQSSRYLVKRTGEKVFLECVQDMDHENMFWYRQDPGLGLRLIYFSYDVKMKEKGDIPEGYSVSREKKERFSLILESASTNQTSMYLCASSVTGATQYFGPGTRLTVL.

This clone was counted a single time. The chain recombines TRBV7-9 with TRBJ2-7; 8 positions match TRBD1. CDR1 is SEHNR, CDR2 FQNEAQ, per germline (reference sequence). J lost 1 base, V lost 5 bases, and 13 bases had no gene match. The CDR3 is 17 residues long. The CDR3: CASSLPPPDRASYEQYF. Here the CDR3 DNA reads TGTGCCAGCAGCCTCCCACCTCCGGACAGGGCGTCCTACGAGCAGTACTTC.

About this clone itself: An end of the junction does not agree with germline; a read error may underlie this. This chain uses TRBV16 with TRBJ1-3, with D maybe TRBD1 (6 bases). The CDR3 consists of 13 residues. Germline CDR1 reads KGHSY; CDR2 reads FQNENV. Here the CDR3 reads CASSQSLDRDTSF. The CDR3 DNA reads as TGTGCCAGCAGCCAATCCTTAGACCGGGACACCTCCTTT.

Regarding this clone: Other DNA sequences from this sample encode an identical CDR3 as well. The chain uses TRBV27 and TRBJ1-2, with D unclear. V shed 4 bases and J shed 8 bases, with 11 bases lying between them. The germline V gene encodes CDR1 MNHEY and CDR2 SMNVEV (reference sequence). This CDR3 spans 12 amino acids. The CDR3 DNA reads TGTGCCAGCAGTTCCCCCCCCCTCGGCTACACCTTC. Protein: CASSSPPLGYTF.

This clone has just one count. The rearrangement joins TRBV27 to TRBJ2-3; TRBD2 aligns across 13 bases. The CDR3 consists of 16 residues. With V trimmed by 3 bases and J by 8 bases, 8 bases remained unmatched. Germline V gives CDR1 MNHEY, CDR2 SMNVEV (reference sequence). CDR3 in amino acids: CASSFGLAGAKGTQYF. The CDR3 DNA is TGTGCCAGCAGTTTCGGACTAGCGGGGGCGAAGGGTACGCAGTATTTT.

The rearrangement joins TRBV28 to TRBJ2-3; D is ambiguous. Trimming removed 6 bases at V and 3 bases at J, with 10 bases between. Germline lookup yields CDR1 MDHEN and CDR2 SYDVKM. The CDR3 contains 13 residues. In DNA, the CDR3 is TGTGCCAGCAGCTGGGCCTCGACAGATACGCAGTATTTT. This translates into CASSWASTDTQYF.